The 20 T cell receptor beta chains below were found in one sample sequenced in a study of cytomegalovirus exposure and HLA in healthy donors. The PCR used 60 Vbeta and 13 Jbeta primers. Generated by immunoSEQ multiplex PCR, the TCRdb table keeps only in-frame clones and is missing some. This table holds some 110,000 clones, nearly 75% found once. The sequenced sample was PBMCs. The receptors shown here come from a man aged 25 to 40 in good health and CMV-seropositive.

The rearrangement uses TRBV7-2 and TRBJ2-5; 12 bases map to TRBD2. CDR3 length: 16 amino acids. Germline-derived CDR1 and CDR2 are SGHTA and FQGNSA. The trim removed 5 bases at V and 5 bases at J, leaving 9 bases unmatched. The CDR3 DNA reads as TGTGCCAGCAGCCGTTCACTAGCGGGGGGTCGGGAGACCCAGTACTTC. Amino acid sequence: CASSRSLAGGRETQYF.

The chain employs TRBV29-1 and TRBJ2-1; weak D call: TRBD1 (6 bases). Trimming stripped 7 bases from V and 7 bases from J, with 14 bases between. Germline assignment: CDR1 SQVTM and CDR2 ANQGSEA. The CDR3 runs 12 residues. The CDR3 region has the DNA TGCAGCGCTTTGGACAGATTTAATGAGCAGTTCTTC. The encoded protein is CSALDRFNEQFF.

V is TRBV10-2 and J is TRBJ2-7, with D perhaps matching TRBD1 (7 bases). The germline V gene has CDR1 WSHSY and CDR2 SAAADI. The V end was cut by 2 bases, the J end by 1 base, with 18 bases between. CDR3 length: 17 amino acids. The CDR3, as DNA: TGCGCCAGCAGTGAGGGTGCGGAGGGGGCTCGGTCCTACGAGCAGTACTTC. Amino acids: CASSEGAEGARSYEQYF.

The chain links TRBV15 to TRBJ1-2; D is perhaps TRBD1 (5 bases). This CDR3 has 19 amino acids. CDR1 is LNHNV and CDR2 is YYDKDF in the germline V gene (reference sequence). V was clipped by 0 bases and J by 7 bases, with 27 bases between them. CDR3 coding DNA: TGTGCCACCAGCAGAGATCGCGTGGCAGGGTGGGAACGAATCTTTGGCTACACCTTC. Residues: CATSRDRVAGWERIFGYTF.

As for this clone: The conserved phenylalanine or tryptophan is not found at the CDR3 terminus, so this likely reflects a read error. Because the CDR3's place on the DNA is in doubt, the DNA is left out and the CDR3 is given as listed by TCRdb. The chain has TRBV5-1 and TRBJ1-1. The CDR3 region is 12 residues in length, termini included. Per germline, CDR1 SGHRS and CDR2 YFSETQ. The CDR3 region is CASSLAGEKFSL.

This clone was observed a handful of times. This chain links TRBV6-5 with TRBJ2-1; D is possibly TRBD1 (5 bases). Trimming removed 0 bases at V and 6 bases at J, with 12 bases between. Germline V lookup: CDR1 MNHEY, CDR2 SVGAGI. The CDR3 covers 15 residues. The CDR3 nucleotides read TGTGCCAGCAGTTACTCCCGTGGGGCGGCCAATGAGCAGTTCTTC. Its translation is CASSYSRGAANEQFF.

V usage is TRBV7-9 and J usage is TRBJ1-6; 9 bases are shared with TRBD1. The length of the CDR3 is 15 residues. V trimming: 5 bases; J trimming: 10 bases; junction bases outside the gene matches: 9. Germline V gene lookup returns CDR1 SEHNR and CDR2 FQNEAQ (reference sequence). The CDR3 protein is CASSVSGTGSSPLHF. Here the CDR3 DNA reads TGTGCCAGCAGCGTCTCCGGGACAGGGTCCTCACCCCTCCACTTT.

The V call is TRBV28, the J call TRBJ2-6; D uncertain. The CDR3 is 17 amino acids. Between the trimmed V and J ends, which lost 6 bases and 2 bases, there was a span of 17 bases. CDR1 and CDR2 (germline): MDHEN, SYDVKM. The CDR3 region has the DNA TGTGCCAGCAGCATCAGCCCTCTGGAGCCTGGGGCCAACGTCCTGACTTTC. This translates into CASSISPLEPGANVLTF.

This clone was counted a few times. This rearrangement joins TRBV7-6 to TRBJ1-5; 9 nucleotides line up with TRBD1. This CDR3 is built from 15 residues. V trimming: 5 bases; J trimming: 6 bases; junction bases outside the gene matches: 8. The germline gives CDR1 SGHVS, CDR2 FNYEAQ. The CDR3 spells CASSLRTGEGQPQHF. DNA of the CDR3: TGTGCCAGCAGCCTTCGGACAGGGGAAGGTCAGCCCCAGCATTTT.

The chain couples TRBV5-1 to TRBJ1-5; possible D gene TRBD1, 5 bases. In germline, CDR1 is SGHRS, CDR2 YFSETQ. The V gene lost 0 bases and the J gene lost 0 bases, with 7 bases spanning the gap. CDR3 length: 15 amino acids. CDR3 protein: CASSLGDSSNQPQHF. The CDR3 DNA is TGCGCCAGCAGCTTGGGCGACAGTAGCAATCAGCCCCAGCATTTT.

The J gene is TRBJ1-2, the V gene TRBV6-5; TRBD1 agrees at 7 bases. Germline CDR1 reads MNHEY; CDR2 reads SVGAGI. The CDR3 length is 15 residues. Unmatched junction bases numbered 13, after V lost 6 bases and J lost 6 bases. The CDR3 DNA is TGTGCCAGCAGATGGACGGCAGGGGGAATCGATGGCTACACCTTC. It specifies CASRWTAGGIDGYTF.

The chain carries TRBV5-1 and TRBJ2-6; D is unresolved. The germline gives CDR1 SGHRS, CDR2 YFSETQ. V dropped 0 bases and J dropped 2 bases, with 6 bases sitting between them. The CDR3 totals 15 residues. DNA of the CDR3: TGCGCCAGCAGCTTGGTCTCCGCTGGGGCCAACGTCCTGACTTTC. Its translation is CASSLVSAGANVLTF.

The rearrangement links TRBV6-1 to TRBJ1-1, with D hard to call. This CDR3 is built from 13 residues. Trimming removed 8 bases from V and 6 bases from J, with 16 bases in between. The germline CDR1 and CDR2 sequences are MNHNS and SASEGT. The CDR3 nucleotides read TGTGCCAGCGGGCCCTCAGGCCTTCCTGAAGCTTTCTTT. This encodes CASGPSGLPEAFF.

The chain carries TRBV7-2 and TRBJ2-1; 14 bases fit TRBD2. CDR1 is SGHTA, CDR2 FQGNSA, per germline. V lost 5 bases to trimming and J lost 9 bases; unmatched junction nucleotides: 6. The CDR3 is made up of 15 amino acids. CDR3 in amino acids: CASSRLAGGPGEQFF. The DNA for the CDR3 is TGTGCCAGCAGCCGACTAGCGGGGGGGCCTGGTGAGCAGTTCTTC.

CDR3 in DNA: TGTGCCAGCAGCTCTTCAGCGGGGGGGTGGATTGAGCAGTTCTTC. Protein sequence: CASSSSAGGWIEQFF. The gene calls are TRBV7-2 and TRBJ2-1; TRBD2 matches 10 bases. Losses at the gene ends were 4 bases for V and 9 bases for J; bases not matched to a gene: 9. Germline CDR1 reads SGHTA; CDR2 reads FQGNSA. This CDR3 is built from 15 residues.

This clone has just a few counts. This chain joins TRBV28 and TRBJ1-1; 7 positions agree with TRBD1. CDR1 and CDR2 (germline): MDHEN, SYDVKM. The length of the CDR3 is 14 residues. Trimming took 4 bases from V and 6 from J; bases not matched to a gene: 8. The chain's CDR3 is CASSSYRGLAEAFF. Written as DNA, the CDR3 is TGTGCCAGCAGTTCTTACAGGGGATTGGCTGAAGCTTTCTTT.

The sample holds one count of this clone. V is TRBV30 and J is TRBJ1-5; TRBD1 agrees at 9 bases. CDR3 length equals 15 residues. Germline assignment: CDR1 GTSNPN and CDR2 SVGIG (reference sequence). Trimming at V came to 1 base and at J to 6 bases, leaving 7 bases not matched to a gene. The CDR3: CAWSGPGQGRQPQHF. As DNA, the CDR3 is TGTGCCTGGAGTGGTCCGGGACAGGGACGTCAGCCCCAGCATTTT.

The rearrangement joins TRBV6-5 to TRBJ1-1, with TRBD1 identical over 7 bases. Germline V gene data show CDR1 as MNHEY and CDR2 as SVGAGI. V trimming: 5 bases; J trimming: 4 bases; junction bases outside the gene matches: 7. This CDR3 has 14 residues. The CDR3 DNA reads TGTGCCAGCAGTGAACCGGGACAGTTCACTGAAGCTTTCTTT. Translating it yields CASSEPGQFTEAFF.

This chain uses TRBV5-1 with TRBJ1-5, with D possibly matching TRBD1 (6 bases). V was trimmed by 7 bases and J by 5 bases, leaving 13 bases between them. The germline V gene encodes CDR1 SGHRS and CDR2 YFSETQ. CDR3 length: 13 residues. The CDR3 DNA sequence: TGCGCCAGCTCCAGAGGGGGGGATCAGCCCCAGCATTTT. This encodes CASSRGGDQPQHF.

The CDR3 spells CASSWAGSETQYF. CDR3 in DNA: TGTGCCAGCAGCTGGGCGGGGTCGGAGACCCAGTACTTC. The chain is built from TRBV7-9 and TRBJ2-5, with D maybe TRBD2 (6 bases). The CDR3 consists of 13 residues. In germline, CDR1 is SEHNR, CDR2 FQNEAQ (reference sequence). V lost 4 bases, J lost 5 bases, and 11 bases lay in between.